This paragraph reports one T cell receptor beta chain. Antigen specificity is unknown. The sample is drawn from a study of chemoradiotherapy in HPV16-positive cancers. Turning to the study itself: A couple of HPV16-positive patients' cells yielded candidate HPV-specific clones and common motifs. Study-level findings and limits: For HPV16-positive patients, expanding HPV-responsive T cells associated with longer recurrence-free survival. Non-HPV-specific T cells did not expand in tumors during treatment, whereas candidate HPV-specific clones and E7-related motifs did. HPV-specific T cells were functionally defined from only a couple of HPV16-positive patients.

CDR1 is MNHEY, CDR2 SVGAGI, per germline. This CDR3 has 16 residues. Trimming left V 4 bases short and J 1 base short, with 13 bases between. Profiled with immunoSEQ multiplex PCR; TCRdb holds only in-frame clones, not every one. This sample carries tens of thousands of clones, more than 70% of them seen once, and the ten largest clones take roughly 4.2%. The sequence was collected from a human donor with HPV-associated anogenital cancer. The chain recombines TRBV6-5 with TRBJ2-2; no firm D call. Sequencing was performed on blood, taken from a patient who underwent chemoradiotherapy. The CDR3 loop is CASSSPGGVNTGELFF. CDR3 bases: TGTGCCAGCAGTTCCCCGGGTGGGGTGAACACCGGGGAGCTGTTTTTT.